Reported below is one T cell receptor beta chain. This sample is drawn from a study of T-cell memory formation after mild COVID-19. 5'RACE primed from the constant segment yielded TCR alpha and TCR beta cDNA libraries bearing sample barcodes and UMIs. MiXCR, applied by TCRdb to the 5' RACE reads, yields one record per CDR3 protein. Among 250,000 or so distinct CDR3 sequences listed, over 15% were seen once. From germline, CDR1 is SGHTA and CDR2 FQGNSA. The trim removed 5 bases at V and 10 bases at J, leaving 7 bases unmatched. This CDR3 has 12 amino acids. The rearrangement joins TRBV7-2 to TRBJ1-1, with TRBD1 matching 7 bases. The TCR was taken from a man between 18 and 35 years old who had mild COVID-19 (a few samples of this study predate the infection). Cell type and time point are not known. The sample taken for sequencing was PBMCs or a T cell subset sorted from them (not recorded which). The DNA for the CDR3 is TGTGCCAGCAGCCCGGAAAGGGGGCTAGCTTTCTTT. Translation gives CASSPERGLAFF.